Below are 10 T cell receptor beta chains sequenced from a single sample in a study of T cells in women clearing cervical HPV infection. The protocol was immunoSEQ multiplex PCR, while the TCRdb copy is restricted to in-frame clones and leaves out a portion. The sample's table shows some 31,000 clones. Sequenced input: blood buffy coat. The receptors were sampled from a woman aged 18-70 years with a cervical HPV16 infection that either progressed to CIN3+ or cleared (not recorded which).

A remark on this clone: The sequenced fragment ends 3 residues before the CDR3 boundary, so the rest is inferred from the germline J gene. V gene TRBV7-6 combines with J gene TRBJ1-4; D is unresolved. This CDR3 region has 12 residues. Germline lookup yields CDR1 SGHVS and CDR2 FNYEAQ. Trimming shortened V by 5 bases and J by 6 bases, and 7 bases separated the two germline ends. This CDR3 is CASSPLYEKLFF. CDR3 DNA (partial): TGTGCCAGCAGCCCGCTATATGAAAAA.

As to this clone: Read data end 3 residues before the CDR3 end; the end is taken from the germline J gene. This chain uses TRBV7-3 with TRBJ2-2; D call uncertain. Per germline, CDR1 SGHTA and CDR2 FQGTGA. With 4 bases removed from V and 0 bases from J, the gap between germline ends came to 9 bases. The CDR3 runs to 15 residues. The chain's CDR3 is CASSSGVSNTGELFF. The sequenced part of the CDR3 DNA is TGTGCCAGCAGCTCCGGTGTGTCGAACACCGGGGAG.

For this clone: The DNA ends 3 residues before the CDR3 does, and the rest of the CDR3 is filled in from the germline J gene. The J gene is TRBJ1-6, the V gene TRBV7-2, with a possible D match to TRBD1 (5 bases). The CDR3 loop spans 14 amino acids. Germline loops: CDR1 SGHTA, CDR2 FQGNSA. Trimming removed 7 bases at V and 10 bases at J, with 17 bases between. Partial CDR3 DNA: TGTGCCAGCACTCCGCCCGGGGGAAGGTCACCC. Translating it yields CASTPPGGRSP. The CDR3, in full, reads CASTPPGGRSPLHF.

Notes on this clone: The read ends 3 residues shy of where the CDR3 ends; the end is completed using the germline J gene. The chain has TRBV29-1 and TRBJ2-7; 9 bases are shared with TRBD1. Trimming cost V 6 bases and J 5 bases; bases outside gene matches: 8. Germline CDR1 reads SQVTM; CDR2 reads ANQGSEA. CDR3 length equals 13 residues. Here the CDR3 reads CSVQGQGRHEQYF. Partial CDR3 DNA: TGCAGCGTCCAAGGACAGGGGCGTCACGAG.

In the case of this clone: The read gets to within 3 residues of the CDR3 end, and the germline J gene fills in the rest. V usage is TRBV29-1 and J usage is TRBJ2-7, with 7 bases identical to TRBD1. Germline V gene data show CDR1 as SQVTM and CDR2 as ANQGSEA. This CDR3 comprises 12 residues. V was pared by 7 bases and J by 1 base, with 4 bases of the junction left unmatched. The CDR3 reads CSARDSSYEQYF. CDR3 DNA, as far as it was read: TGCAGCGCCCGGGACAGTTCCTACGAG.

Worth noting for this clone: The CDR3 end falls 3 residues outside the read, so it is completed with the germline J gene. V usage is TRBV6-2 or TRBV6-3 and J usage is TRBJ2-3, with 9 bases that match TRBD2. The ends lost 6 bases at V and 2 bases at J; junction bases unmatched: 6. The CDR3 has 15 amino acids. CDR1 is MNHEY, CDR2 SVGEGT, per germline. The sequenced CDR3 bases are TGTGCCAGCAGCCCCCTAGCGGGATACACAGATACG. Its translation: CASSPLAGYTDT. The whole CDR3 region reads CASSPLAGYTDTQYF.

With regard to this clone: With the read ending 3 residues before the CDR3 end, the germline J gene is used to fill in that end. V gene TRBV5-1 combines with J gene TRBJ2-2; D call uncertain. V lost 0 bases to trimming and J lost 3 bases, with 9 bases between them. Germline V gene data show CDR1 as SGHRS and CDR2 as YFSETQ. CDR3 length: 15 residues. The CDR3 DNA, read in part, is TGCGCCAGCAGCTTGGGTAGCCGGGACACCGGGGAG. This sequence encodes CASSLGSRDTGE. The full CDR3 protein reads CASSLGSRDTGELFF.

On this clone: The read terminates 3 residues before the CDR3 end, so the remaining end is supplied by the germline J gene. The chain carries TRBV19 and TRBJ2-5; 14 bases fit TRBD2. The CDR3 loop spans 15 amino acids. V shed 6 bases, J shed 5 bases, and the junction held 5 bases outside the gene matches. Germline-derived CDR1 and CDR2 are LNHDA and SQIVND (reference sequence). The CDR3 reads CASRKGLAGVETQYF. The CDR3 DNA, read in part, is TGTGCCAGTAGGAAGGGACTAGCGGGAGTGGAGACC.

Of note for this clone: With the read ending 3 residues before the CDR3 end, the germline J gene is used to fill in that end. The genes are TRBV20-1 and TRBJ2-1, with TRBD1 matching 8 bases. The germline V gene encodes CDR1 DFQATT and CDR2 SNEGSKA (reference sequence). The V gene end was trimmed by 4 bases and the J gene end by 7 bases; junction bases not matched to a gene: 3. This CDR3 is built from 12 residues. The sequenced CDR3 bases are TGCAGTGCTACCGACAGGGGAAATGAG. Protein sequence: CSATDRGNE. The CDR3 as a whole reads CSATDRGNEQFF.

Comments on this clone: The read ends 3 residues shy of where the CDR3 ends; the end is completed using the germline J gene. This rearrangement joins TRBV5-5 to TRBJ2-7, with TRBD1 matching 9 bases. J lost 2 bases, V lost 4 bases, and 7 bases had no gene match. Germline CDR1 is SGHKS and CDR2 is YYEKEE (reference sequence). The CDR3 loop spans 15 amino acids. The CDR3 here is CASSLGQGMAYEQYF. The CDR3 bases that were read are TGTGCCAGCAGCCTCGGACAGGGGATGGCCTACGAG.